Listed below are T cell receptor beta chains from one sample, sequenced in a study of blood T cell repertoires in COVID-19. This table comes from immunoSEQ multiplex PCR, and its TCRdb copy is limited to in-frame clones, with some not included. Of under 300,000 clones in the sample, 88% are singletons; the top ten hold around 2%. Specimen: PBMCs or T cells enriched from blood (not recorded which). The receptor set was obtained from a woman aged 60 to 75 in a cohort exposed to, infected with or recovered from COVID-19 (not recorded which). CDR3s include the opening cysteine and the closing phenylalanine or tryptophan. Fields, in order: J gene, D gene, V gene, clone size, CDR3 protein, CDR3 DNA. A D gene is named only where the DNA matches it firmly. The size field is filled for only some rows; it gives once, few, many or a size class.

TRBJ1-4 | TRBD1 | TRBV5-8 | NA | CASSSLDRASEKLFF | TGTGCCAGCAGCTCCCTAGACAGGGCAAGTGAAAAACTGTTTTTT
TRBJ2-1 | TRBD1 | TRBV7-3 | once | CASSPDRGRNEQFF | TGTGCCAGCAGCCCGGACAGGGGGCGGAATGAGCAGTTCTTC
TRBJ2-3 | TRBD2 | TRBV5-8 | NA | CASSRLAEKGTDTQYF | TGTGCCAGCAGCAGACTAGCGGAAAAAGGCACAGATACGCAGTATTTT
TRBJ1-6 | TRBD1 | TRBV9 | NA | CASSDWTGNNSPLHF | TGTGCCAGCAGCGATTGGACAGGGAATAATTCACCCCTCCACTTT
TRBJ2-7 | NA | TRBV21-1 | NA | CASSPRQGEEQYF | TGTGCCAGCAGCCCCCGACAGGGAGAAGAGCAGTACTTC
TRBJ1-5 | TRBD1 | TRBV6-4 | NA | CASSPPGTGPYSNQPQHF | TGTGCCAGCAGCCCCCCCGGGACAGGGCCTTATAGCAATCAGCCCCAGCATTTT
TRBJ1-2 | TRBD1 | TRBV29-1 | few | CSVRQGANYGYTF | TGCAGCGTACGACAGGGGGCTAACTATGGCTACACCTTC
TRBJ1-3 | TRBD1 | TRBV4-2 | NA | CASSQARQGANTIYF | TGTGCCAGCAGCCAAGCCCGACAGGGGGCCAACACCATATATTTT
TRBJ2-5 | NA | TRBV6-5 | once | CATGAGETQYF | TGTGCCACCGGGGCGGGGGAGACCCAGTACTTC
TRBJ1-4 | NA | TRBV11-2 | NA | CASSLQEGEKLFF | TGTGCCAGCAGCTTACAGGAGGGGGAAAAACTGTTTTTT
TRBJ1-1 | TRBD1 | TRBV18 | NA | CASSPPRTGWTEAFF | TGTGCCAGCTCACCACCAAGGACAGGGTGGACTGAAGCTTTCTTT
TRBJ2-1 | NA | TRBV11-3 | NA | CASGLASSNEQFF | TGTGCCAGCGGGTTAGCTTCCAGCAATGAGCAGTTCTTC
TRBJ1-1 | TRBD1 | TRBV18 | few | CASSPQGAENTEAFF | TGTGCCAGCTCACCTCAGGGGGCAGAGAACACTGAAGCTTTCTTT
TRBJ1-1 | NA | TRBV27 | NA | CASSLYPARGTATEAFF | TGTGCCAGCAGTTTATACCCGGCCAGGGGAACGGCCACTGAAGCTTTCTTT
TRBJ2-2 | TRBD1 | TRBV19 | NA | CASTSRDRLTGELFF | TGTGCCAGTACTTCCCGGGACAGGCTCACCGGGGAGCTGTTTTTT
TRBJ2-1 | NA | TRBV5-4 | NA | CASSPFSYNEQFF | TGTGCCAGCAGCCCATTCTCCTACAATGAGCAGTTCTTC
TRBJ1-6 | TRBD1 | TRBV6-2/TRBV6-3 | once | CASSYYDRGNSPLHF | TGTGCCAGCAGTTACTACGACAGGGGGAATTCACCCCTCCACTTT
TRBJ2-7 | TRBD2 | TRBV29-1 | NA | CSVDGLAGGFSYEQYF | TGCAGCGTTGATGGCCTAGCGGGGGGATTTTCCTACGAGCAGTACTTC
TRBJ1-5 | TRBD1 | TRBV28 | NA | CASSPTGWVQPQHF | TGTGCCAGCAGTCCGACAGGGTGGGTTCAGCCCCAGCATTTT
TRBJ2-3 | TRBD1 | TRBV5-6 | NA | CASSSYRGLSTQYF | TGTGCCAGCAGCTCATACAGGGGATTGAGTACGCAGTATTTT
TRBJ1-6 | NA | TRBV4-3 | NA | CASSRGLNSPLHF | TGCGCCAGCAGCCGAGGGCTAAATTCACCCCTCCACTTT
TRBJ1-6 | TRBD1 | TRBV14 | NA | CASSQGTGGGSPLHF | TGTGCCAGCAGCCAAGGGACAGGGGGCGGTTCACCCCTCCACTTT
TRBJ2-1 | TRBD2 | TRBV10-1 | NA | CASSDRGSLTGGPYEQFF | TGCGCCAGCAGTGATAGGGGGTCGCTAACGGGAGGGCCGTACGAGCAGTTCTTC
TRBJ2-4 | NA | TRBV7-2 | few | CASSLDSRLAKNIQYF | TGTGCCAGCAGCTTAGACAGCAGGTTAGCCAAAAACATTCAGTACTTC
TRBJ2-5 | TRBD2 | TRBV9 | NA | CASSVGASGGQETQYF | TGTGCCAGCAGCGTAGGAGCTAGCGGGGGACAAGAGACCCAGTACTTC
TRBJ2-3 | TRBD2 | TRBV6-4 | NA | CATRGLERHTQYF | TGTGCCACGCGGGGACTAGAGCGTCATACGCAGTATTTT
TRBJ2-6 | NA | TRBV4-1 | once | CASSQDMRGRGANVLTF | TGCGCCAGCAGCCAAGATATGAGGGGGAGAGGGGCCAACGTCCTGACTTTC
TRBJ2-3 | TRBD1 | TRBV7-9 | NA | CASSFRQGVTDTQYF | TGTGCCAGCAGCTTTCGTCAGGGGGTAACAGATACGCAGTATTTT
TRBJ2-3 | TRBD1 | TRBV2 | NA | CACSPGQSTDTQYF | TGTGCCTGCTCTCCGGGACAGTCGACAGATACGCAGTATTTT
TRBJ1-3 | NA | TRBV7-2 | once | CASSLSGAGNTIYF | TGTGCCAGCAGCTTATCAGGGGCTGGAAACACCATATATTTT
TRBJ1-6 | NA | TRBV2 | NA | CATLLPGQRNSPLHF | TGTGCCACCCTCCTCCCGGGACAACGGAATTCACCCCTCCACTTT
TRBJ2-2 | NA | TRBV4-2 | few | CASSQDSRINTGELFF | TGTGCCAGCAGCCAAGATAGCCGGATTAACACCGGGGAGCTGTTTTTT
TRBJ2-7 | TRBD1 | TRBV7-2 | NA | CASSFGQGAGEQYF | TGTGCCAGCAGCTTCGGACAGGGGGCGGGGGAGCAGTACTTC
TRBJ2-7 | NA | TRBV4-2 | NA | CASSQQGFSYEQYF | TGTGCCAGCAGCCAACAGGGATTCTCCTACGAGCAGTACTTC
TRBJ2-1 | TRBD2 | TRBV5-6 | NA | CASSRGTSEDYNEQFF | TGTGCCAGCAGCAGAGGGACTAGCGAAGACTACAATGAGCAGTTCTTC
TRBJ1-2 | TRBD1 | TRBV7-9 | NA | CASSSIEDRLGYGYTF | TGTGCCAGCAGCTCGATCGAGGACAGGCTTGGGTATGGCTACACCTTC
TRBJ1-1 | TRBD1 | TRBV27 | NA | CASSSQLQGETEAFF | TGTGCCAGCAGTTCGCAACTACAGGGGGAAACTGAAGCTTTCTTT